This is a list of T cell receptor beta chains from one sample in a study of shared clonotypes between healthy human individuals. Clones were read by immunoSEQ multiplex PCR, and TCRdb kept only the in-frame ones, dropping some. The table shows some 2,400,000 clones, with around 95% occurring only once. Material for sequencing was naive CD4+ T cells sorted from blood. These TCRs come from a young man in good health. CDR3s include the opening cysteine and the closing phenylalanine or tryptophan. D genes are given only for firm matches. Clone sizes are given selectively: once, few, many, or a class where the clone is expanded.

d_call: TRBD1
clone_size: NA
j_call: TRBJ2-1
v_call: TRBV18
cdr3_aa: CASSPLRGTGGGEQFF
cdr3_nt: TGTGCCAGCTCACCTCTTAGAGGGACAGGGGGAGGTGAGCAGTTCTTC

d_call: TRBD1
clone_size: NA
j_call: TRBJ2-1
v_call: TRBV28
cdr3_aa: CASSTGTGIREQFF
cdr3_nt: TGTGCCAGCAGTACCGGGACAGGGATTCGTGAGCAGTTCTTC

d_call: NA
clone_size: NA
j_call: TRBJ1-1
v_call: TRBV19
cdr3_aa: CASSSRGGNTEAFF
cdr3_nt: TGTGCCAGTAGTTCGAGGGGCGGAAACACTGAAGCTTTCTTT

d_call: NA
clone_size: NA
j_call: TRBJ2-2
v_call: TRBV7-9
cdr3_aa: CASSSKTGELFF
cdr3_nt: TGTGCCAGCAGTTCCAAGACCGGGGAGCTGTTTTTT

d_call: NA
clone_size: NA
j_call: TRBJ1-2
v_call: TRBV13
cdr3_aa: CASSLRTAGFNYGYTF
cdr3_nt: TGTGCCAGCAGCTTAAGGACAGCGGGGTTCAACTATGGCTACACCTTC

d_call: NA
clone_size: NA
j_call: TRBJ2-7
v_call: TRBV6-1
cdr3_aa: CASSQPGTQTYEQYF
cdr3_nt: TGTGCCAGCAGCCAACCCGGGACACAGACCTACGAGCAGTACTTC

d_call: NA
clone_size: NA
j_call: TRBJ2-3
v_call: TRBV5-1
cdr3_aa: CASAPRGDHTDTQYF
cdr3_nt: TGCGCCAGCGCTCCTCGCGGGGACCACACAGATACGCAGTATTTT

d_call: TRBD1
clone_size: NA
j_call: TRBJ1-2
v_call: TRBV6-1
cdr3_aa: CASTLDRVGYGYTF
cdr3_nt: TGTGCCAGCACTTTGGACAGGGTGGGCTATGGCTACACCTTC

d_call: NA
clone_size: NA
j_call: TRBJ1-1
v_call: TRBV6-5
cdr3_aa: CASTGGTEAFF
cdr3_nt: TGTGCCAGCACGGGCGGGACTGAAGCTTTCTTT

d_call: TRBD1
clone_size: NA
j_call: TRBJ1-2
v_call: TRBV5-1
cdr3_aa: CASSLGQGMGYTF
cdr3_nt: TGCGCCAGCAGCTTGGGACAGGGCATGGGTTACACCTTC

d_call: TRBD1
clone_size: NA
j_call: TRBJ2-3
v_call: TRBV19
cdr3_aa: CASSTPNRGSRSADTQYF
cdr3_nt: TGTGCCAGTAGTACACCGAACAGGGGTTCGCGGTCTGCAGATACGCAGTATTTT

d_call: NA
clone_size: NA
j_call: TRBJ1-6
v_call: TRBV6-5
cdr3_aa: CATKRGKNSPLHF
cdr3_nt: TGTGCCACCAAAAGGGGCAAAAATTCACCCCTCCACTTT

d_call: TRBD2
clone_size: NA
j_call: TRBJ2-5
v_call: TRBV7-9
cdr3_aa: CASSFGLAGEETQYF
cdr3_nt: TGTGCCAGCAGCTTCGGGCTAGCGGGAGAGGAGACCCAGTACTTC

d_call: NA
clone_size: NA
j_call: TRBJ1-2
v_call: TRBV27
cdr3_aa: CASSIRGQGGYTF
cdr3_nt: TGTGCCAGCAGTATCCGGGGCCAGGGCGGCTACACCTTC

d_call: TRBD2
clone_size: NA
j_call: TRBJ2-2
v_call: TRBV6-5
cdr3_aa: CASSRGLANTGELFF
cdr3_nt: TGTGCCAGCAGCCGGGGACTAGCGAACACCGGGGAGCTGTTTTTT

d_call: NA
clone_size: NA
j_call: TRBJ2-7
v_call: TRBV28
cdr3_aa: CASSLRGTVRSYEQYF
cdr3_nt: TGTGCCAGCAGTTTACGGGGGACAGTCCGCTCCTACGAGCAGTACTTC

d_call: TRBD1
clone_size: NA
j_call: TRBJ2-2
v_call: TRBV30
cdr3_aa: CAWRVTGVDTGELFF
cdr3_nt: TGTGCCTGGAGGGTGACAGGGGTCGACACCGGGGAGCTGTTTTTT

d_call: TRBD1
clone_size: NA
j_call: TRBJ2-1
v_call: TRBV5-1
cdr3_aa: CASSLVTGGEVDEQFF
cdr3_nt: TGCGCCAGCAGCTTGGTTACAGGGGGCGAAGTGGATGAGCAGTTCTTC

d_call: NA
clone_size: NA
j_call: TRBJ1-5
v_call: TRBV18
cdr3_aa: CASSPRETFVSNQPQHF
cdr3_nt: TGTGCCAGCTCGCCCAGGGAGACTTTTGTTAGCAATCAGCCCCAGCATTTT

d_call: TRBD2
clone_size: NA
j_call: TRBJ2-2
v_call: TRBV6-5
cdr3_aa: CASSYSVAGNTGELFF
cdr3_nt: TGTGCCAGCAGTTACTCGGTAGCGGGGAACACCGGGGAGCTGTTTTTT

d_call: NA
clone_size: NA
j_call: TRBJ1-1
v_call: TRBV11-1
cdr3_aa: CASSLIQGNTEAFF
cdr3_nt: TGTGCCAGCAGCTTAATACAGGGGAACACTGAAGCTTTCTTT

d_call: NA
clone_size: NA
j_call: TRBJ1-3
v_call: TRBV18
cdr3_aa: CASSPSTVSSGNTIYF
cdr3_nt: TGTGCCAGCTCACCGAGCACCGTTTCCTCTGGAAACACCATATATTTT

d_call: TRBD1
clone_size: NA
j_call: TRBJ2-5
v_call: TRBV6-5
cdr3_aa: CASKTGQETQYF
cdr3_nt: TGTGCCAGCAAGACAGGGCAAGAGACCCAGTACTTC

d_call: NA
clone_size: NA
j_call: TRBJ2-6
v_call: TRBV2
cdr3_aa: CASSGTFGAGSSSRSGANVLTF
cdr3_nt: NA

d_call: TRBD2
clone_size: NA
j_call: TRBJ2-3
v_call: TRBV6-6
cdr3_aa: CASSYSVNSGGFVYF
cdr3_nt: TGTGCCAGCAGTTACTCGGTGAATAGCGGGGGGTTTGTGTATTTT

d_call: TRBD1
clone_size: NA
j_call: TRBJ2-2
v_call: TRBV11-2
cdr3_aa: CASSSGTGVYGELFF
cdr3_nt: TGTGCCAGCAGCTCGGGGACAGGGGTTTACGGGGAGCTGTTTTTT

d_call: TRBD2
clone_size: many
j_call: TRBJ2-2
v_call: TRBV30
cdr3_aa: CAWSVAPWTSGGELFF
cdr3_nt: TGTGCCTGGAGTGTTGCCCCTTGGACTAGCGGCGGGGAGCTGTTTTTT

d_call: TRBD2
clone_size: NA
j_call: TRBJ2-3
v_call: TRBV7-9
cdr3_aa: CASSLAPSGRAPDTQYF
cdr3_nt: TGTGCCAGCAGCTTAGCTCCTAGCGGGAGGGCCCCAGATACGCAGTATTTT